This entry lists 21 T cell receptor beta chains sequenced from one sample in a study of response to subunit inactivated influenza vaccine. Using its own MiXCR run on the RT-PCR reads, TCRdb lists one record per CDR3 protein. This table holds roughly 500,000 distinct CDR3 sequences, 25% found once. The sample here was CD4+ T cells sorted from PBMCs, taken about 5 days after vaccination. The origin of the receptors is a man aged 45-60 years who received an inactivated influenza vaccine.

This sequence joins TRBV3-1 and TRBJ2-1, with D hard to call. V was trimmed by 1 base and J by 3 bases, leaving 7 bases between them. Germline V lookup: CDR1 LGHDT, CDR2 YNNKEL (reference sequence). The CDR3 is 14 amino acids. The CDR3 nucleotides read TGTGCCAGCAGCCAAGGGCTCTACTACAATGAGCAGTTCTTC. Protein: CASSQGLYYNEQFF.

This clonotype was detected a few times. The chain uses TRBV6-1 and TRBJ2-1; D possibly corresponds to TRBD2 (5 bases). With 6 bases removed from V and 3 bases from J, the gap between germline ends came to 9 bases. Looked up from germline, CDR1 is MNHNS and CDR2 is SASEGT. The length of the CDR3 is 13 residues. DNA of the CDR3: TGTGCCAGCAGCCCTGACTACTACAATGAGCAGTTCTTC. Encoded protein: CASSPDYYNEQFF.

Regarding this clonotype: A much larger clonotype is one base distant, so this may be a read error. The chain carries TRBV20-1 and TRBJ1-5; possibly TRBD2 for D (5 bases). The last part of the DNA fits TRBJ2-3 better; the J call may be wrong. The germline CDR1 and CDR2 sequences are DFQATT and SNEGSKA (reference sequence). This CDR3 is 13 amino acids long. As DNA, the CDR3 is TGCAGTGTACGAGGAGGTGGCAATCAGCCCCAGTATTTT. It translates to CSVRGGGNQPQYF.

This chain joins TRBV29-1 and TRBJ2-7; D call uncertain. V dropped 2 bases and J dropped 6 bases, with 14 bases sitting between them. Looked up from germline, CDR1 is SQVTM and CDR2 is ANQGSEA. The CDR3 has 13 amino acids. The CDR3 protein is CSVEKLTSGEQYF. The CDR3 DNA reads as TGCAGCGTTGAAAAGTTGACGTCGGGCGAGCAGTACTTC.

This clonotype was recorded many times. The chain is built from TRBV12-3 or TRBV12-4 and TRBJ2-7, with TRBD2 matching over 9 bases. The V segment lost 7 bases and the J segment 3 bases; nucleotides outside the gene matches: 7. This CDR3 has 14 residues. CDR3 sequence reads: CASKPSGTLYEQYF. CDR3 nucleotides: TGTGCCAGCAAACCTAGCGGGACACTCTACGAGCAGTACTTC.

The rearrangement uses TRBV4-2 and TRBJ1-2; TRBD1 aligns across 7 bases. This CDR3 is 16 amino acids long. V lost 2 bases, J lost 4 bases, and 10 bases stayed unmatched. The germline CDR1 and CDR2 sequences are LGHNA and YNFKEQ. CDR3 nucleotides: TGTGCCAGCAGCCAAACCCCAGGGACAGAGACCTATGGCTACACCTTC. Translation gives CASSQTPGTETYGYTF.

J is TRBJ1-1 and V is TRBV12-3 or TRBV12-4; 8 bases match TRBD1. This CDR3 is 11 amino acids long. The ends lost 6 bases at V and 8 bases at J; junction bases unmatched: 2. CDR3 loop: CASRRTGEAFF. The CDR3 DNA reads TGTGCCAGCAGGCGGACAGGGGAAGCTTTCTTT.

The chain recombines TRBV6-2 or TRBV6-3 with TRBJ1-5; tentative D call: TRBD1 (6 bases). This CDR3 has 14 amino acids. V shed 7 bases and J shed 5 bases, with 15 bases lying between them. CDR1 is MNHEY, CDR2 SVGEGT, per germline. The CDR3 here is CASTDRYIDQPQHF. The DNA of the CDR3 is TGTGCCAGCACCGACAGGTATATCGATCAGCCCCAGCATTTT.

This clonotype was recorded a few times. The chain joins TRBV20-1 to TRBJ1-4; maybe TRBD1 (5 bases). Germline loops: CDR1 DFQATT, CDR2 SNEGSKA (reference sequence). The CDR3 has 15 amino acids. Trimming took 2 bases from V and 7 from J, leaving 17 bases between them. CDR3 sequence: CSARPPGAQLEKLFF. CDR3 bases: TGCAGTGCTAGACCGCCCGGGGCCCAACTTGAAAAACTGTTTTTT.

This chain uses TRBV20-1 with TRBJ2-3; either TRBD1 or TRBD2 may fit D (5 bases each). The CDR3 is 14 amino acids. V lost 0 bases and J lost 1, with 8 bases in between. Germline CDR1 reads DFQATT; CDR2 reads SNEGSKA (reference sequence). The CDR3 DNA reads TGCAGTGCTAGAGATCAGGGAGGCACAGATACGCAGTATTTT. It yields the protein CSARDQGGTDTQYF.

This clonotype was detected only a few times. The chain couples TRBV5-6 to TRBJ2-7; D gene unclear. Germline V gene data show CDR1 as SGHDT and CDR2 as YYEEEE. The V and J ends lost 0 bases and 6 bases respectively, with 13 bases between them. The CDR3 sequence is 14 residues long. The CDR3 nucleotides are TGTGCCAGCAGCTTGGCCCTAGAGACGGGCGAGCAGTACTTC. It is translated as CASSLALETGEQYF.

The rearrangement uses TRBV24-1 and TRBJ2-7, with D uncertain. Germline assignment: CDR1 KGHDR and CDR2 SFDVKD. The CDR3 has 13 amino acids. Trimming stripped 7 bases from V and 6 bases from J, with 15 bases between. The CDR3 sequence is CATSEAPTGEQYF. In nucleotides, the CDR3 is TGTGCCACCAGCGAAGCCCCGACTGGCGAGCAGTACTTC.

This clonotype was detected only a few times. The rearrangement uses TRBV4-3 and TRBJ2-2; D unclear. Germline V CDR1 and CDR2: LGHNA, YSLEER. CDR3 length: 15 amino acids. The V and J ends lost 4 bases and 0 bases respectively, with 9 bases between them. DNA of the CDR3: TGCGCCAGCAGCCCTACTGAGACGAACACCGGGGAGCTGTTTTTT. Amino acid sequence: CASSPTETNTGELFF.

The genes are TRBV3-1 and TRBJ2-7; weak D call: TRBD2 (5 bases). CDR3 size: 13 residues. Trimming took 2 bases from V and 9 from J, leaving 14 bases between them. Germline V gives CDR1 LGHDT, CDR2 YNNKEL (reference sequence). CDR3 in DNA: TGTGCCAGCAGCCAAAGCGACGGGGTCGGGCAGTACTTC. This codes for CASSQSDGVGQYF.

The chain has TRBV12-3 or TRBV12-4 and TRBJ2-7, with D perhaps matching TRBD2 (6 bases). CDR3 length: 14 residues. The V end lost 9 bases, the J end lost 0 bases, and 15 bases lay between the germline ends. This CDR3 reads CASPTSPSSYEQYF. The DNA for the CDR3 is TGTGCCAGTCCTACTAGCCCGAGCTCCTACGAGCAGTACTTC.

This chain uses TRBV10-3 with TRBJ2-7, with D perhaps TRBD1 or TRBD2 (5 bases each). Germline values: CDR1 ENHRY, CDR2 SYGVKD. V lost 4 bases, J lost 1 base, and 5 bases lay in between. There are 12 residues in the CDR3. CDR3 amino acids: CAISGGSYEQYF. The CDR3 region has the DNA TGTGCCATCAGTGGGGGGTCCTACGAGCAGTACTTC.

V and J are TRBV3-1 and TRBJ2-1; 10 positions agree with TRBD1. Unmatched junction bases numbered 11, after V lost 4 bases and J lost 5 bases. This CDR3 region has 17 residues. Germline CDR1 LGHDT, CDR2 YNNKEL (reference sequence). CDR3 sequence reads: CASSPVSGQGRNNEQFF. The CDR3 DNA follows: TGTGCCAGCAGCCCCGTGTCGGGACAGGGGAGGAACAATGAGCAGTTCTTC.

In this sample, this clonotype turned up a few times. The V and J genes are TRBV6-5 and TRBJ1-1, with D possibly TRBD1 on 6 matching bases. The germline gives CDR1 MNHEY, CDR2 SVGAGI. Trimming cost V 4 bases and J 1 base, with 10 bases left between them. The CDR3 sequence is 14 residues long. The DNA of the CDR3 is TGTGCCAGCAGTTCCGGGGGCGGGAACACTGAAGCTTTCTTT. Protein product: CASSSGGGNTEAFF.

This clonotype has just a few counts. The CDR3 bases are TGCGCCAGCAGCAATCCAGGGGGCGGCTTGCAGAGGACGCAGTATTTT. Translation: CASSNPGGGLQRTQYF. The chain joins TRBV5-1 to TRBJ2-3; 8 nucleotides align to TRBD1. The CDR3 has 16 residues. The junction had 16 bases not matched to a gene; V was cut back by 4 bases and J by 9 bases. The V gene's germline CDR1 is SGHRS and CDR2 YFSETQ.

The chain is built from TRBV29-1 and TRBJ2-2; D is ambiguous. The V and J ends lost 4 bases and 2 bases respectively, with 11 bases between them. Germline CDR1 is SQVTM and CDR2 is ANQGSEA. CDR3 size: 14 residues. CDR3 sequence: CSVAGPSNTGELFF. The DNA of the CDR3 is TGCAGCGTTGCAGGCCCGTCCAACACCGGGGAGCTGTTTTTT.

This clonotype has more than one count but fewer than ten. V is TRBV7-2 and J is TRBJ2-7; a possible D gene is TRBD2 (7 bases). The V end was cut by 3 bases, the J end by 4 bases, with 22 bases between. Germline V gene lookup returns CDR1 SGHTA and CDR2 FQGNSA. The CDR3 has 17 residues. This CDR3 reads CASSFQTAGAILYEQYF. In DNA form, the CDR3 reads TGTGCCAGCAGCTTCCAAACGGCGGGGGCGATTCTATACGAGCAGTACTTC.